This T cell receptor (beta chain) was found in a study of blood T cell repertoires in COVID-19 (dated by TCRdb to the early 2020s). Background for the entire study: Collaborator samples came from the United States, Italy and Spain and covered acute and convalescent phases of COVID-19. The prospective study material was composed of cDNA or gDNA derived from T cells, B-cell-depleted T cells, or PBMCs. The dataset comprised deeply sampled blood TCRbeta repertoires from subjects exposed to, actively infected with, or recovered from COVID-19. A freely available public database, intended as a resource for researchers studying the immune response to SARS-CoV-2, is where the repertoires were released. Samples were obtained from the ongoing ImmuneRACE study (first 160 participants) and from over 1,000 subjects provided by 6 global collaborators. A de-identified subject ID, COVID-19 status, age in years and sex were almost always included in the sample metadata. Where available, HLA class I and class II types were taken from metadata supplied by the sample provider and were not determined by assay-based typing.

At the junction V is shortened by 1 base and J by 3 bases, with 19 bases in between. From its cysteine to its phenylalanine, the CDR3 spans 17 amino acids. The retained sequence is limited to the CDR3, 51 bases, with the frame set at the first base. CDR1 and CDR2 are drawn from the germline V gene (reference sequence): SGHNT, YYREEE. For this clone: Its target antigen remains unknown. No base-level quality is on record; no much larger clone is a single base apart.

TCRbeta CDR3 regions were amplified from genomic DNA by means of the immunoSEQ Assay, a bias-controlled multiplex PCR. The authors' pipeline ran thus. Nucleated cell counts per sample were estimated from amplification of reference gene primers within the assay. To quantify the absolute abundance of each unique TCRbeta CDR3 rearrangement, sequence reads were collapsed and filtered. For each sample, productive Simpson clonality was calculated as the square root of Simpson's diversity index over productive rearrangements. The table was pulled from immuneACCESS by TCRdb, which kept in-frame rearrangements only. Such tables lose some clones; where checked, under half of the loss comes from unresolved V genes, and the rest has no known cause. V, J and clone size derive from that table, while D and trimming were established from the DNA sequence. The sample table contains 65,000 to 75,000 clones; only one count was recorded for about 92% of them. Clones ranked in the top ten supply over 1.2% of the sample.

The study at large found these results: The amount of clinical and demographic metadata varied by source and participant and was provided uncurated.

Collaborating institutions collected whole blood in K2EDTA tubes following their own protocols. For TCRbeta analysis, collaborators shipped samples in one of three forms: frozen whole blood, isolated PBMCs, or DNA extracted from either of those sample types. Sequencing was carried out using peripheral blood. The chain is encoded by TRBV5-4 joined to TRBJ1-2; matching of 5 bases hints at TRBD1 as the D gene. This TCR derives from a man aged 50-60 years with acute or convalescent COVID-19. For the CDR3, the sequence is CASSLYRPFGMDYGYTF. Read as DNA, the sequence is TGTGCCAGCAGCTTGTACAGGCCCTTCGGTATGGACTATGGCTACACCTTC.